A selection of T cell receptor beta chains follows, all from one sample in a study of control samples from healthy donors and cancer patients. The protocol was immunoSEQ multiplex PCR, while the TCRdb copy is restricted to in-frame clones and leaves out a portion. This sample has 110,000 or so clones, with roughly 80% found just once. The sample consisted of blood. These receptor sequences come from a woman in her forties or fifties in good health. Both conserved end residues are part of each CDR3. The D gene is left open where the match is weak. Only part of the rows carry a size: once, few, many, or a class if the clone is expanded.

j_call | d_call | v_call | clone_size | cdr3_aa | cdr3_nt
TRBJ2-7 | TRBD1 | TRBV27 | . | CASSLRTGGFYEQYF | TGTGCCAGCAGCCTGAGGACAGGGGGGTTCTACGAGCAGTACTTC
TRBJ1-6 | . | TRBV9 | . | CASSDLGSYNSPLHF | TGTGCCAGCAGCGACTTAGGCTCCTATAATTCACCCCTCCACTTT
TRBJ1-5 | . | TRBV10-3 | . | CAISEDPQGLPQHF | TGTGCCATCAGTGAGGACCCCCAGGGTTTGCCCCAGCATTTT
TRBJ2-3 | TRBD1 | TRBV29-1 | few | CSVPGQLITDTQYF | TGCAGCGTGCCGGGACAGCTAATCACAGATACGCAGTATTTT
TRBJ2-3 | . | TRBV4-3 | once | CASSQEEGRGALQYF | TGCGCCAGCAGCCAAGAAGAGGGAAGGGGGGCACTTCAGTATTTT
TRBJ2-5 | . | TRBV25-1 | . | CASRDVNSLYQETQYF | TGTGCCAGCAGGGATGTGAACAGCCTGTACCAAGAGACCCAGTACTTC
TRBJ1-2 | TRBD1 | TRBV6-6 | . | CASSRDSLLGYGYTF | TGTGCCAGCAGCAGGGACAGCTTATTGGGCTATGGCTACACCTTC
TRBJ1-1 | . | TRBV19 | . | CASSPAGVSLNTEAFF | TGTGCCAGTAGTCCCGCAGGGGTTTCTCTAAACACTGAAGCTTTCTTT
TRBJ2-2 | . | TRBV6-2/TRBV6-3 | once | CASSYPGGQNTGELFF | TGTGCCAGCAGTTACCCCGGGGGGCAAAACACCGGGGAGCTGTTTTTT
TRBJ2-3 | TRBD1 | TRBV3-1/TRBV3-2 | . | CASSGILFGDSSTDTQYF | TGTGCCAGCAGCGGTATTCTATTTGGGGACAGCAGCACAGATACGCAGTATTTT
TRBJ1-3 | . | TRBV5-1 | . | CASSFEAAGNTIYF | TGCGCCAGCAGCTTCGAGGCCGCTGGAAACACCATATATTTT
TRBJ2-7 | TRBD2 | TRBV6-6 | . | CASKTSGGSYEQYF | TGTGCCAGCAAGACTAGCGGGGGATCCTACGAGCAGTACTTC
TRBJ2-3 | . | TRBV15 | . | CATSRDIVDTQYF | TGTGCCACCAGCAGAGATATCGTAGATACGCAGTATTTT
TRBJ2-1 | . | TRBV6-2/TRBV6-3 | few | CASSYSFGSEQFF | TGTGCCAGCAGTTACTCGTTTGGATCCGAGCAGTTCTTC
TRBJ2-3 | . | TRBV12-3/TRBV12-4 | . | CASSFTGPLYF | TGTGCCAGCAGTTTTACGGGCCCCCTTTATTTT
TRBJ2-1 | TRBD1 | TRBV14 | . | CASSLRGGAGYNEQFF | TGTGCCAGCAGCCTACGAGGGGGCGCAGGGTACAATGAGCAGTTCTTC
TRBJ2-5 | TRBD2 | TRBV5-1 | . | CASSTGLALSAETQYF | TGCGCCAGCAGCACGGGACTAGCGCTAAGTGCAGAGACCCAGTACTTC
TRBJ2-2 | . | TRBV27 | . | CASSLRITGELFF | TGTGCCAGCAGTTTAAGGATAACCGGGGAGCTGTTTTTT
TRBJ1-6 | . | TRBV5-1 | . | CASSLSGSSYNSPLHF | TGCGCCAGCAGCTTGTCAGGGAGCTCCTATAATTCACCCCTCCACTTT
TRBJ2-1 | TRBD2 | TRBV5-1 | . | CASTSWSSGSVAYNEQFF | TGCGCCAGCACCTCGTGGAGTAGCGGGAGCGTCGCCTACAATGAGCAGTTCTTC
TRBJ2-7 | TRBD1 | TRBV5-8 | . | CASSLEGRQGVTEQYF | TGTGCCAGCAGCTTGGAAGGGCGGCAGGGGGTAACCGAGCAGTACTTC
TRBJ2-4 | . | TRBV4-2 | . | CASSQVSENIQYF | TGTGCCAGCAGCCAAGTTTCAGAAAACATTCAGTACTTC
TRBJ2-3 | . | TRBV3-1/TRBV3-2 | . | CASNQGAGRADTQYF | TGTGCCAGCAACCAAGGAGCCGGAAGGGCGGATACGCAGTATTTT
TRBJ1-4 | . | TRBV6-5 | . | CASKNSETNEKLFF | TGTGCCAGCAAGAACAGCGAAACCAATGAAAAACTGTTTTTT
TRBJ2-6 | TRBD2 | TRBV28 | . | CASLRGGYSGANVLTF | TGTGCCAGCTTACGGGGGGGCTACTCTGGGGCCAACGTCCTGACTTTC
TRBJ2-1 | TRBD2 | TRBV15 | . | CATSRDGGANNEQFF | TGTGCCACCAGCAGGGACGGGGGGGCCAACAATGAGCAGTTCTTC
TRBJ2-2 | TRBD1 | TRBV24-1 | . | CATSDLGTGESGELFF | TGTGCCACCAGTGATTTGGGGACAGGGGAGTCCGGGGAGCTGTTTTTT
TRBJ1-1 | . | TRBV19 | once | CASKGGTANTEAFF | TGTGCCAGTAAGGGCGGGACCGCTAACACTGAAGCTTTCTTT
TRBJ1-3 | TRBD1 | TRBV9 | . | CANEQGDVDTIYF | TGTGCCAATGAACAGGGGGATGTTGACACCATATATTTT
TRBJ1-2 | . | TRBV28 | . | CASSGGNYGYTF | TGTGCCAGCAGTGGAGGTAACTATGGCTACACCTTC
TRBJ2-1 | . | TRBV28 | . | CASSPLGREQFF | TGTGCCAGCAGCCCTCTGGGACGTGAGCAGTTCTTC
TRBJ1-1 | . | TRBV11-3 | . | CASSLDPLRGTEAFF | TGTGCCAGCAGCTTAGATCCACTGAGGGGCACTGAAGCTTTCTTT
TRBJ1-2 | . | TRBV12-3/TRBV12-4 | . | CASSFGGTGYTF | TGTGCCAGCAGTTTTGGGGGAACGGGCTACACCTTC
TRBJ2-7 | TRBD1 | TRBV30 | . | CAWSRGQETYEQYF | TGTGCCTGGAGTCGTGGACAGGAGACCTACGAGCAGTACTTC
TRBJ1-2 | TRBD1 | TRBV19 | . | CASSNTGTGESGYTF | TGTGCCAGTAGTAACACCGGGACAGGGGAGAGTGGCTACACCTTC
TRBJ2-5 | . | TRBV5-1 | once | CASSSLLADETQYF | TGCGCCAGCAGCTCGTTACTAGCAGACGAGACCCAGTACTTC
TRBJ1-1 | . | TRBV28 | . | CASILPGGYEAFF | TGTGCCAGCATTCTTCCTGGGGGATATGAAGCTTTCTTT
TRBJ2-7 | . | TRBV10-1 | . | CASSESTRGTHEQYF | TGCGCCAGCAGTGAGTCGACTAGGGGTACCCACGAGCAGTACTTC
TRBJ2-3 | . | TRBV5-4 | . | CASSLAGPSTDTQYF | TGTGCCAGCAGCTTGGCCGGACCGAGCACAGATACGCAGTATTTT
TRBJ2-5 | TRBD2 | TRBV6-2/TRBV6-3 | . | CASSQRGGPFQETQYF | TGTGCCAGCAGCCAGCGGGGGGGCCCTTTCCAAGAGACCCAGTACTTC
TRBJ2-3 | . | TRBV11-3 | . | CASSPGGGGTDTQYF | TGTGCCAGCAGCCCAGGAGGGGGTGGCACAGATACGCAGTATTTT
TRBJ2-1 | TRBD2 | TRBV7-2 | . | CASSSWTSGRGYNEQFF | TGTGCCAGCAGCTCCTGGACTAGCGGGAGAGGCTACAATGAGCAGTTCTTC
TRBJ1-5 | . | TRBV6-5 | . | CASSSSRFQPQHF | TGTGCCAGCAGTTCCTCGAGATTTCAGCCCCAGCATTTT
TRBJ1-4 | . | TRBV12-5 | . | CASGRTEYEKLFF | TGTGCTAGTGGTCGAACCGAGTATGAAAAACTGTTTTTT
TRBJ1-1 | TRBD1 | TRBV7-9 | . | CASSSGQGRAFF | TGTGCCAGCAGCTCAGGACAGGGACGCGCTTTCTTT
TRBJ2-3 | . | TRBV27 | . | CASSHIKRASSTDTQYF | TGTGCCAGCAGTCACATAAAGCGAGCCTCTAGCACAGATACGCAGTATTTT
TRBJ1-1 | . | TRBV6-1 | once | CASSETRVNTEAFF | TGTGCCAGCAGTGAAACGAGGGTTAACACTGAAGCTTTCTTT
TRBJ2-3 | TRBD2 | TRBV27 | few | CASSASGGTSTDTQYF | TGTGCCAGCAGTGCTAGCGGGGGGACTAGCACAGATACGCAGTATTTT
TRBJ1-1 | . | TRBV18 | . | CASSPTMNTEAFF | TGTGCCAGCTCACCAACGATGAACACTGAAGCTTTCTTT
TRBJ1-4 | . | TRBV4-3 | . | CASSQAEVRSVEKLFF | TGCGCCAGCAGCCAAGCGGAAGTCAGGTCGGTCGAAAAACTGTTTTTT
TRBJ1-4 | . | TRBV18 | . | CASSPPNEKLFF | TGTGCCAGCTCACCGCCTAATGAAAAACTGTTTTTT
TRBJ1-1 | . | TRBV27 | . | CASSRPGWATEAFF | TGTGCCAGCAGTCGGCCGGGTTGGGCCACTGAAGCTTTCTTT
TRBJ2-2 | . | TRBV7-7 | . | CASSLTGISGELFF | TGTGCTAGCAGCTTAACGGGGATATCCGGGGAGCTGTTTTTT
TRBJ1-1 | . | TRBV7-9 | . | CASSSAENTEAFF | TGTGCCAGCAGCTCCGCCGAGAACACTGAAGCTTTCTTT
TRBJ1-6 | . | TRBV7-9 | . | CASSHPPGQSSYNSPLHF | TGTGCCAGCAGTCATCCGCCGGGACAAAGCTCCTATAATTCACCCCTCCACTTT